This T cell receptor (beta chain) originates from a study of siplizumab effects on memory and regulatory T cells. Study results and caveats: With siplizumab, mappable alloreactive CD4+ clones averaged 68.8% Treg-derived, versus approximately 29% in controls. Naive T cells looked more diverse than memory cells, and they looked like major contributors to the alloresponse.

Assay: immunoSEQ multiplex PCR; the TCRdb copy retains only in-frame clones and omits some. The profile shows around 99,000 clones, about 92% of them singletons. There are 13 residues in the CDR3. Between the trimmed V and J ends, which lost 7 bases and 7 bases, there was a span of 15 bases. The germline V gene has CDR1 SGHRS and CDR2 YFSETQ. A word on this clone: Antigen: not known.

The sequence derives from a human donor in good health. The chain is built from TRBV5-1 and TRBJ2-1; perhaps D is TRBD1 or TRBD2 (5 bases each). The sample consisted of Tregs sorted from blood. The CDR3 here is CASSPGADNEQFF. CDR3 nucleotide sequence: TGCGCCAGCTCCCCCGGGGCAGATAATGAGCAGTTCTTC.